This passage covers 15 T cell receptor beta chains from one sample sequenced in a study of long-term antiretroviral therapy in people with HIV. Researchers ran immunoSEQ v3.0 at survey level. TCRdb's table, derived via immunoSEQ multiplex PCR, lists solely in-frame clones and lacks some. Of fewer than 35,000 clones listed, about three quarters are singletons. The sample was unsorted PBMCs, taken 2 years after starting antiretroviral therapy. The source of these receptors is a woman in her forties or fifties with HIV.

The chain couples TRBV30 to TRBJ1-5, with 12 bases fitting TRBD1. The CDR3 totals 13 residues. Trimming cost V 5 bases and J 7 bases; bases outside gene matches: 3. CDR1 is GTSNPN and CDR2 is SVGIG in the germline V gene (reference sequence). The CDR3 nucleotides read TGTGCCTGGGGGACAGGGGGCATGCAGCCCCAGCATTTT. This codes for CAWGTGGMQPQHF.

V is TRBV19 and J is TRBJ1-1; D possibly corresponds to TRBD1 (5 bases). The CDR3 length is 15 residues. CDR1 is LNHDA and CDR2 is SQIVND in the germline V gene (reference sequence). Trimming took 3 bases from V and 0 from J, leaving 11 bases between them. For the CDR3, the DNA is TGTGCCAGTAGTATTGACAGAATACTGAACACTGAAGCTTTCTTT. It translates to CASSIDRILNTEAFF.

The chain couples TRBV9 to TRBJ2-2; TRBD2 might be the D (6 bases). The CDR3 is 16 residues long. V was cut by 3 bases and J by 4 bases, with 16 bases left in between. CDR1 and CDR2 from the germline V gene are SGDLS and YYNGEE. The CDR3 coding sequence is TGTGCCAGCAGCGGGGGCGGGGATGGGACCACCGGGGAGCTGTTTTTT. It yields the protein CASSGGGDGTTGELFF.

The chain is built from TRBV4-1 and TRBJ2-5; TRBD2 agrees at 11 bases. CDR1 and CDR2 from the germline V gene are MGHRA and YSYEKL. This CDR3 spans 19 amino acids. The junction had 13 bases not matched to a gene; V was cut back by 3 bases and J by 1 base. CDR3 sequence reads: CASSQISGGAVSPQETQYF. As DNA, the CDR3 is TGCGCCAGCAGCCAGATTAGCGGGGGGGCCGTTTCACCCCAAGAGACCCAGTACTTC.

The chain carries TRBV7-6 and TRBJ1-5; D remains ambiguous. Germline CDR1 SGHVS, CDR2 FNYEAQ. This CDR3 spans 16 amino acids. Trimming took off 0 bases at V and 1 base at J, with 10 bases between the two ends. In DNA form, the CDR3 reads TGTGCCAGCAGCTTAGCGCCCCCCGCGAGCAATCAGCCCCAGCATTTT. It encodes CASSLAPPASNQPQHF.

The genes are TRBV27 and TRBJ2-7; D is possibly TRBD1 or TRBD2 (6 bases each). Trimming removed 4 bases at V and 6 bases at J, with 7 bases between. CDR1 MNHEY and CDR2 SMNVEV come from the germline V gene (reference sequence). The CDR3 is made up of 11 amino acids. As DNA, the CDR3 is TGTGCCAGCAGTTCGGGGGCCGAGCAGTACTTC. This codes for CASSSGAEQYF.

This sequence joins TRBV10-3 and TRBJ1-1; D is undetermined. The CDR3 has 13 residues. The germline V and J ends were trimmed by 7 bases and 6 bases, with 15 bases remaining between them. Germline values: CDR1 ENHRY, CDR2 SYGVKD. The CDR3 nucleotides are TGTGCCATCACCGGAACGGGAGGCGCTGAAGCTTTCTTT. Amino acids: CAITGTGGAEAFF.

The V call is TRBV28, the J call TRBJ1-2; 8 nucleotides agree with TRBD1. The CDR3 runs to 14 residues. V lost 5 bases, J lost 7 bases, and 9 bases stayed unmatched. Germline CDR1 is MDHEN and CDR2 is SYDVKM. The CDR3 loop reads CASSTQGASFGYTF. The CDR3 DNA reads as TGTGCCAGCAGTACCCAGGGGGCGTCCTTTGGCTACACCTTC.

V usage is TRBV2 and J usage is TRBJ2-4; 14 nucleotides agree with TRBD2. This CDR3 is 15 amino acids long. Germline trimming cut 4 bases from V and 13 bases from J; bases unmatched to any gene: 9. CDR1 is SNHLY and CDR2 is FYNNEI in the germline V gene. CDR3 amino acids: CASSGRLAGGLLQYF. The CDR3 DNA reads TGTGCCAGCAGTGGTCGACTAGCGGGGGGGCTGCTACAGTACTTC. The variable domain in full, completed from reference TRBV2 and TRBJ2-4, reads EPEVTQTPSHQVTQMGQEVILRCVPISNHLYFYWYRQILGQKVEFLVSFYNNEISEKSEIFDDQFSVERPDGSNFTLKIRSTKLEDSAMYFCASSGRLAGGLLQYFGAGTRLSVL.

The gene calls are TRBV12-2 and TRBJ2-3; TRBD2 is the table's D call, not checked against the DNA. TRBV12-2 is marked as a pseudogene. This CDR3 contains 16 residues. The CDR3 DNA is TGTGCAAGTCGCATCGTTAATTGTCTCAGCACAGATACGCAGTATTTT. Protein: CASRIVNCLSTDTQYF.

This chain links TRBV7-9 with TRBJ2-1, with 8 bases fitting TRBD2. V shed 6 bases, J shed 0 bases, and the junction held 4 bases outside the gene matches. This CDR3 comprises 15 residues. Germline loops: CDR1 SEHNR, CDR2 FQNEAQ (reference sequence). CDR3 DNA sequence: TGTGCCAGCAGTCCGGGGGGGGGCTCCTACAATGAGCAGTTCTTC. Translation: CASSPGGGSYNEQFF.

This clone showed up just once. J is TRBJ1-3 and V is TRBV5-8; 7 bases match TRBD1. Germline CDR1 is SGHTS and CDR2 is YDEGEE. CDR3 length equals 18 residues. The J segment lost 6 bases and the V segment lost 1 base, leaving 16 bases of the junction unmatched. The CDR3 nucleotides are TGTGCCAGCAGCTTGTACGGCTCCGTCCGACAGGGAGAAAACACCATATATTTT. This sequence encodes CASSLYGSVRQGENTIYF.

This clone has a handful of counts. CDR3 amino acids: CASSLDSSQPQHF. The CDR3 DNA is TGTGCCAGCAGCCTGGACAGCTCTCAGCCCCAGCATTTT. The chain combines TRBV5-4 with TRBJ1-5; D might be TRBD1 (6 bases). V was trimmed by 4 bases and J by 6 bases, leaving 11 bases between them. Germline V gene data show CDR1 as SGHNT and CDR2 as YYREEE (reference sequence). CDR3 size: 13 residues. The full variable domain, rest sourced from reference TRBV5-4 and TRBJ1-5, is ETGVTQSPTHLIKTRGQQVTLRCSSQSGHNTVSWYQQALGQGPQFIFQYYREEENGRGNFPPRFSGLQFPNYSSELNVNALELDDSALYLCASSLDSSQPQHFGDGTRLSIL.

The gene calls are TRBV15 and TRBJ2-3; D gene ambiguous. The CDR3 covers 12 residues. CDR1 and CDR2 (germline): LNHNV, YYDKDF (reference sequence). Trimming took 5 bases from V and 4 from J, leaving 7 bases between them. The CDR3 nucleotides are TGTGCCACCAGCTACCTGGCAGATACGCAGTATTTT. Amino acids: CATSYLADTQYF.

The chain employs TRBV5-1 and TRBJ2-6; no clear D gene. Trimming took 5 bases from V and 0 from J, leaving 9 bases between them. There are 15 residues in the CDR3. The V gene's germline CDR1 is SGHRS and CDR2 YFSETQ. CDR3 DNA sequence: TGCGCCAGCAGTTTAGGGTTCTCTGGGGCCAACGTCCTGACTTTC. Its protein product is CASSLGFSGANVLTF.